This T cell receptor (beta chain) was found in a study of cytomegalovirus exposure and HLA in healthy donors. The germline gives CDR1 MNHEY, CDR2 SMNVEV (reference sequence). V was pared by 2 bases and J by 4 bases, with 15 bases between. The CDR3 has 16 residues. The data were produced by immunoSEQ multiplex PCR, yet TCRdb's version contains in-frame clones alone and is incomplete. The data show roughly 120,000 clones, more than 75% seen once. The roughly 120-subject validation cohort, separate from the 666-subject first cohort, included the donors. As regards this clone: The antigen remains unidentified.

Study-level findings and limits: In a later analysis, first-cohort TCR clusters were found to tend to co-occur in the 130 or so validation repertoires.

The rearrangement joins TRBV27 to TRBJ1-3; D is uncertain. This clonotype was sampled from a woman in her twenties or thirties in good health and CMV-seronegative. The sample was PBMCs. CDR3 sequence (DNA): TGTGCCAGCAGTTTAACGGGGTTTGGGGTGGGAAACACCATATATTTT. Encoded protein: CASSLTGFGVGNTIYF.